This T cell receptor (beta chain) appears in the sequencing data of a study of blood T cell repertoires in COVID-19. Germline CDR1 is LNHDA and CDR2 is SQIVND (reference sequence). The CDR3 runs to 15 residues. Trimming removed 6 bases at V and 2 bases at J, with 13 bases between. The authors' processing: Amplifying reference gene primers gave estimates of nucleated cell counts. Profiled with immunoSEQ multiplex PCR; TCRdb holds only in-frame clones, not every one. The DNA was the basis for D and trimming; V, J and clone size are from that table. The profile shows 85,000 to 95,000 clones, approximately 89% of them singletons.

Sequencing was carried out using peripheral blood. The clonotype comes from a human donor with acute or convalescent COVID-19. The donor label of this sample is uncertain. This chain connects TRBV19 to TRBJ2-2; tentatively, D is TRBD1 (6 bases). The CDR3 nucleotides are TGTGCCAGTAGCTTACAGGGTTTCAACACCGGGGAGCTGTTTTTT. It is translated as CASSLQGFNTGELFF.